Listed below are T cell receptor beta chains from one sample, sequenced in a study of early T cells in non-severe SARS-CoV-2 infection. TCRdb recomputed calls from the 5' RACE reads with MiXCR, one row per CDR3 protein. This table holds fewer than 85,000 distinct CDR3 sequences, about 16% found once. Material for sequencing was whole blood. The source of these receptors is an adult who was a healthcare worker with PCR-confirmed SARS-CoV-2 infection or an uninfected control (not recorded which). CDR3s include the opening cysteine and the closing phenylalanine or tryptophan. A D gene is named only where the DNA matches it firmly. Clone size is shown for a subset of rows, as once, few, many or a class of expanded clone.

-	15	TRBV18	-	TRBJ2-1	CASSPPVLALLEQFF	TGTGCCAGCTCACCACCGGTGCTAGCTCTACTTGAGCAGTTCTTC
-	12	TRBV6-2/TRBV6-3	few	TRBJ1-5	CASSFSPQPQHF	TGTGCCAGCAGTTTTTCCCCGCAGCCCCAGCATTTT
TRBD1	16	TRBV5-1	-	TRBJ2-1	CASSQTGTGLHNEQFF	TGCGCCAGCAGCCAGACCGGGACAGGGCTCCACAATGAGCAGTTCTTC
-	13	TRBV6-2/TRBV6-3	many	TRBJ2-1	CASSYWGGREQFF	TGTGCCAGCAGTTACTGGGGGGGCCGGGAGCAGTTCTTC
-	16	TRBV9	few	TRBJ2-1	CASSVAPGSLHNEQFF	TGTGCCAGCAGCGTAGCTCCCGGGAGCCTACACAATGAGCAGTTCTTC
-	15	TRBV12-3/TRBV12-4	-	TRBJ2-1	CASSFLAGMNNEQFF	TGTGCCAGCAGTTTCCTGGCGGGGATGAACAATGAGCAGTTCTTC
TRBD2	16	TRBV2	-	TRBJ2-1	CASSQLAGGAYNEQFF	TGTGCCAGCAGTCAATTAGCGGGGGGGGCCTACAATGAGCAGTTCTTC
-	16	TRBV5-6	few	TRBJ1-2	CASTQIGVGYDYGYTF	TGTGCCAGCACCCAAATCGGGGTTGGATATGACTATGGCTACACCTTC
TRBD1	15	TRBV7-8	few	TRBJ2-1	CASSLEGTAYNEQFF	TGTGCCAGCAGCTTAGAGGGGACAGCCTACAATGAGCAGTTCTTC
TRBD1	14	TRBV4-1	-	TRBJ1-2	CASSHPTGGRGYTF	TGCGCCAGCAGCCACCCGACAGGGGGCAGAGGCTACACCTTC
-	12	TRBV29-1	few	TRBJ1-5	CSAAYSNQPQHF	TGCAGCGCCGCTTATAGCAATCAGCCCCAGCATTTT
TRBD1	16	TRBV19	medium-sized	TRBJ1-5	CASSTGGDLRYQPQHF	TGTGCCAGTAGTACAGGGGGCGATCTTAGGTATCAGCCCCAGCATTTT
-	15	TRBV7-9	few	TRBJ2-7	CASSLEMGSSYEQYF	TGTGCCAGCAGCTTAGAAATGGGGAGCTCCTACGAGCAGTACTTC
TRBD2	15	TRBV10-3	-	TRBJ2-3	CAISEPGTSDDTQYF	TGTGCCATCAGTGAGCCGGGGACTAGCGACGATACGCAGTATTTT
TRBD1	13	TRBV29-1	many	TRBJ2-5	CSGDRGRGETQYF	TGCAGCGGTGACAGGGGGCGAGGAGAGACCCAGTACTTC
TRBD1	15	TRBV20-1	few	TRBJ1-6	CSAFPGTAYNSPLHF	TGCAGTGCTTTTCCCGGGACAGCCTATAATTCACCCCTCCACTTT
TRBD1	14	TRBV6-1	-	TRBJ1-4	CATSGQGAPLILFF	TGTGCCACCTCCGGCCAGGGGGCCCCTCTAATCCTGTTTTTT
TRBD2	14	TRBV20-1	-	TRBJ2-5	CSARDWLAEETQYF	TGCAGTGCTAGAGATTGGCTAGCGGAAGAGACCCAGTACTTC
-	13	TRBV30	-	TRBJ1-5	CAWSIRSNQPQHF	TGTGCCTGGAGTATTAGGAGCAATCAGCCCCAGCATTTT
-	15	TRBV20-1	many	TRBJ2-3	CSASGLYSSTDTQYF	TGCAGTGCTAGTGGACTTTATTCTAGCACAGATACGCAGTATTTT
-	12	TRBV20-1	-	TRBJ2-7	CSARLSSYEQYF	TGCAGTGCTAGACTGAGCTCCTACGAGCAGTACTTC
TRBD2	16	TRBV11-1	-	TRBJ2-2	CASSLGGTTSAGELFF	TGTGCCAGCAGCTTAGGAGGAACGACTAGCGCCGGGGAGCTGTTTTTT
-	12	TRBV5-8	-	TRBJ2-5	CASSPRGQTQYF	TGTGCCAGCAGCCCCCGGGGACAGACCCAGTACTTC
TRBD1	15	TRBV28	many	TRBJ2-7	CASSPTGQGKYEQYF	TGTGCCAGCAGTCCGACGGGACAGGGAAAGTACGAGCAGTACTTC
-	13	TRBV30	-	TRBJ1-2	CAWSVNRENGYTF	TGTGCCTGGAGTGTAAACAGGGAGAATGGCTACACCTTC
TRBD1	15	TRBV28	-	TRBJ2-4	CASSFVGQGGSIQYF	TGTGCCAGCAGTTTTGTAGGACAGGGGGGGAGCATTCAGTACTTC
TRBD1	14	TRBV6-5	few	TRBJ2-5	CARRKQGTQETQYF	TGTGCCAGAAGAAAACAGGGGACACAAGAGACCCAGTACTTC
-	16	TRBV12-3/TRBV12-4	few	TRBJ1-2	CASSLWGPELSNGYTF	TGTGCCAGCAGTTTGTGGGGGCCAGAGTTGAGTAATGGCTACACCTTC
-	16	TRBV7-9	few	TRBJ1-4	CASSLVAQGANEKLFF	TGTGCCAGCAGCTTAGTGGCTCAGGGTGCTAATGAAAAACTGTTTTTT
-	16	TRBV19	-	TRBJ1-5	CASTEVGASPSQPQHF	TGTGCCAGTACCGAAGTAGGGGCCTCGCCCAGCCAGCCCCAGCATTTT
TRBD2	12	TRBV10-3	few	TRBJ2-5	CAASGLAETQYF	TGTGCCGCCTCGGGACTAGCAGAGACCCAGTACTTC
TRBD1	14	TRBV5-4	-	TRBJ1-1	CASRGPGGLTEAFF	TGTGCCAGCCGGGGCCCAGGGGGATTGACTGAAGCTTTCTTT
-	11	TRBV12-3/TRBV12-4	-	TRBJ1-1	CASTPTSEAFF	TGTGCCAGCACCCCGACGTCTGAAGCTTTCTTT
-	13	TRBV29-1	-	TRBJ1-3	CSVTRGSGNTIYF	TGCAGCGTTACGCGGGGTTCTGGAAACACCATATATTTT
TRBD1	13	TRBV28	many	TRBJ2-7	CASRPSRADRQNF	TGTGCCAGCAGACCTTCCCGAGCGGACAGGCAGAACTTC
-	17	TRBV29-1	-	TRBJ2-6	CSVVGQQVGSGANVLTF	TGCAGCGTTGTAGGTCAACAGGTCGGCTCTGGGGCCAACGTCCTGACTTTC
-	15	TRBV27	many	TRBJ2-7	CASSPRVAGIYEQYF	TGTGCCAGCAGTCCCCGCGTCGCGGGAATCTACGAGCAGTACTTC